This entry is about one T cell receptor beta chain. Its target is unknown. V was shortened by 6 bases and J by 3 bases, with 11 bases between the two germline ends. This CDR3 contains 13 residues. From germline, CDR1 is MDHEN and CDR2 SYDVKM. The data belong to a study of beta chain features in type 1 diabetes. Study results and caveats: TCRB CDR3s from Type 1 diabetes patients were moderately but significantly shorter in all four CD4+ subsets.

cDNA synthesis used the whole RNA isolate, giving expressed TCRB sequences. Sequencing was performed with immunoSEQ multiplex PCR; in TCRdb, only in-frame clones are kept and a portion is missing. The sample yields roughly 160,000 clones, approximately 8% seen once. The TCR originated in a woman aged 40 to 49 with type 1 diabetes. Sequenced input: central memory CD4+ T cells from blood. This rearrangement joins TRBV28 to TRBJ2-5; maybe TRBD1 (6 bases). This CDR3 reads CASRVGAEETQYF. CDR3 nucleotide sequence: TGTGCCAGCAGGGTGGGGGCTGAAGAGACCCAGTACTTC.